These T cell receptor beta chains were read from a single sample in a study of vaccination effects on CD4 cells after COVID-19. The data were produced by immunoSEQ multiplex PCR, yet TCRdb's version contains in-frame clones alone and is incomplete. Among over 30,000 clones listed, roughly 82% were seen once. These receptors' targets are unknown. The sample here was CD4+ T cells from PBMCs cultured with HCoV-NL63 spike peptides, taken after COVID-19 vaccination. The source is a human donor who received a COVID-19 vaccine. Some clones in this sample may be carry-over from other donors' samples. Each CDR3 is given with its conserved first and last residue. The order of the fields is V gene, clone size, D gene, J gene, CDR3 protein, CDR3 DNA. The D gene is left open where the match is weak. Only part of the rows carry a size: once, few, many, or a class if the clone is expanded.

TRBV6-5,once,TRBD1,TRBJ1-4,CASSIQGGNEKLFF,TGTGCCAGCAGTATACAGGGGGGGAATGAAAAACTGTTTTTT
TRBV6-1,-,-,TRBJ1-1,CASSDGLNTEAFF,TGTGCCAGCAGTGATGGCCTGAACACTGAAGCTTTCTTT
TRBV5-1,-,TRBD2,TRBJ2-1,CASIPASGGPPNNEQFF,TGCGCCAGCATCCCGGCTAGCGGGGGGCCTCCCAACAATGAGCAGTTCTTC
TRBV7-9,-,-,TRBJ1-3,CASSLVGNTIYF,TGTGCCAGCAGCTTAGTAGGAAACACCATATATTTT
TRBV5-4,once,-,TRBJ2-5,CASSLTPIRETQYF,TGTGCCAGCAGCTTGACCCCTATTCGGGAGACCCAGTACTTC
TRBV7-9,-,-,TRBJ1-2,CASSPSPGFYGYTF,TGTGCCAGCAGCCCGAGCCCGGGCTTCTATGGCTACACCTTC
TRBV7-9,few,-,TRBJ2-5,CASSSTEGPETQYF,TGTGCCAGCAGCTCTACGGAGGGACCGGAGACCCAGTACTTC
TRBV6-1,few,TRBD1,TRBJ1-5,CASSEGYRGSNQPQHF,TGTGCCAGCAGTGAAGGTTACAGGGGGAGCAATCAGCCCCAGCATTTT
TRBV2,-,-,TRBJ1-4,CASGVEVGEKLFF,TGTGCCAGTGGCGTGGAAGTCGGTGAAAAACTGTTTTTT
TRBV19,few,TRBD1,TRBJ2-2,CASSWGTGDTGELFF,TGTGCCAGTAGCTGGGGGACAGGGGACACCGGGGAGCTGTTTTTT
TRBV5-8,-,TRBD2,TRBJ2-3,CASPLGLAGGQPESTDTQYF,TGTGCCAGCCCCCTGGGACTAGCGGGGGGCCAACCCGAATCCACAGATACGCAGTATTTT
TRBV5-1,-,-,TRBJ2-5,CASSFPGTSQETQYF,TGCGCCAGCAGCTTTCCGGGGACCTCTCAAGAGACCCAGTACTTC
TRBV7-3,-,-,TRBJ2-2,CASSFLGNTGELFF,TGTGCCAGCAGCTTTCTCGGAAACACCGGGGAGCTGTTTTTT
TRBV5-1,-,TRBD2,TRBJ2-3,CASSFLAGGADTQYF,TGCGCCAGCAGCTTTTTAGCGGGGGGGGCAGATACGCAGTATTTT
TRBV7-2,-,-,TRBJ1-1,CASSPGPNTEAFF,TGTGCCAGCAGCCCGGGACCGAACACTGAAGCTTTCTTT
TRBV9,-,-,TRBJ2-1,CASSVRAGGPNEQFF,TGTGCCAGCAGCGTCCGGGCGGGTGGCCCTAATGAGCAGTTCTTC
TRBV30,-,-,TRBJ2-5,CAWSVGSLGETQYF,TGTGCCTGGAGTGTAGGGTCCCTCGGGGAGACCCAGTACTTC
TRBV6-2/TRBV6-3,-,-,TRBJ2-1,CASSYLPSTALNEQFF,TGTGCCAGCAGTTACCTCCCATCGACAGCCCTCAATGAGCAGTTCTTC
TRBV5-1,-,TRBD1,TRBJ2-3,CASSKTGVPDTQYF,TGCGCCAGCAGCAAGACAGGGGTGCCAGATACGCAGTATTTT
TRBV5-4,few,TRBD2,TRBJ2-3,CASSPNSGVDTQYF,TGTGCCAGCAGCCCGAATAGCGGGGTGGATACGCAGTATTTT
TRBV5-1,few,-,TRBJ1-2,CASSLGTNYGYTF,TGCGCCAGCAGCTTGGGGACAAACTATGGCTACACCTTC
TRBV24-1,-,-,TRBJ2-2,CATSEPRGAPGELFF,TGTGCCACCAGTGAGCCGAGGGGGGCTCCCGGGGAGCTGTTTTTT
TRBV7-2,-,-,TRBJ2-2,CASSLQANTGELFF,TGTGCCAGCAGCTTACAGGCGAACACCGGGGAGCTGTTTTTT
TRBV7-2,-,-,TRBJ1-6,CASSLDRSSYNSPLHF,TGTGCCAGCAGCTTGGACCGGAGCTCCTATAATTCACCCCTCCACTTT
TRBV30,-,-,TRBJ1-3,CAWSVGRAGNTIYF,TGTGCCTGGAGTGTGGGGCGGGCTGGAAACACCATATATTTT
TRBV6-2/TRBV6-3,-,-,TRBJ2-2,CASSRSNTGELFF,TGTGCCAGCAGCCGGAGTAACACCGGGGAGCTGTTTTTT
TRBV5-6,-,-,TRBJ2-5,CASSLGSQETQYF,TGTGCCAGCAGCTTGGGTTCCCAAGAGACCCAGTACTTC
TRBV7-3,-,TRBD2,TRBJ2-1,CASSLTGSGGANEQFF,TGTGCCAGCAGCTTAACGGGTTCGGGGGGGGCGAATGAGCAGTTCTTC
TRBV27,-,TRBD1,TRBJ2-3,CASSRAGTASTDTQYF,TGTGCCAGCAGTAGAGCCGGGACAGCTAGCACAGATACGCAGTATTTT
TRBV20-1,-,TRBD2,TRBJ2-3,CSASAGLAGLGTQYF,TGCAGTGCTAGTGCCGGACTAGCGGGGTTAGGTACGCAGTATTTT
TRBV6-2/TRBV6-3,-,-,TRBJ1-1,CASSSYRELNTEAFF,TGTGCCAGCAGTTCATATCGGGAACTGAACACTGAAGCTTTCTTT
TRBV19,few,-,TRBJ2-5,CASSIGSGDGAQYF,TGTGCCAGTAGTATAGGATCGGGCGACGGGGCCCAGTACTTC
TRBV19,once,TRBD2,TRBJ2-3,CASSRSPSGGALNTQYF,TGTGCCAGTAGCCGAAGCCCCAGCGGGGGGGCCTTAAATACGCAGTATTTT
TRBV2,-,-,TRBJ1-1,CASRGVSEAFF,TGTGCCAGCAGGGGCGTTAGTGAGGCTTTCTTT
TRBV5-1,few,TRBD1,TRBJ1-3,CASSLTQGALGGNTIYF,TGCGCCAGCAGCTTAACCCAGGGGGCTCTCGGAGGAAACACCATATATTTT
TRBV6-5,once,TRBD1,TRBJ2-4,CASSRGGTQYF,TGTGCCAGCAGCCGAGGGGGCACACAGTACTTC
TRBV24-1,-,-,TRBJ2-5,CATSDFSSSRGVGETQYF,TGTGCCACCAGTGATTTCTCCTCGTCCAGGGGTGTTGGAGAGACCCAGTACTTC
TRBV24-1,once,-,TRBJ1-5,CATSGSGISNQPQHF,TGTGCCACCAGTGGATCCGGGATAAGCAATCAGCCCCAGCATTTT
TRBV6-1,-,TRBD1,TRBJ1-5,CASSETGGYQPQHF,TGTGCCAGCAGTGAGACAGGGGGTTATCAGCCCCAGCATTTT
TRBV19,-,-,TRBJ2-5,CASSMSLGGLKETQYF,TGTGCCAGTAGTATGTCACTTGGCGGGCTGAAAGAGACCCAGTACTTC
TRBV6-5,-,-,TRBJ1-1,CASTKTRATEAFF,TGTGCCAGCACAAAGACTAGGGCCACTGAAGCTTTCTTT
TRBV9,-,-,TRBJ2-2,CASSVVPNTGELFF,TGTGCCAGCAGCGTAGTCCCGAACACCGGGGAGCTGTTTTTT
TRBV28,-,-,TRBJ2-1,CASSLQGTVYNEQFF,TGTGCCAGCAGTTTACAGGGGACGGTTTACAATGAGCAGTTCTTC
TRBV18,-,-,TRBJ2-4,CASSPGKNIQYF,TGTGCCAGCTCACCAGGGAAAAACATTCAGTACTTC